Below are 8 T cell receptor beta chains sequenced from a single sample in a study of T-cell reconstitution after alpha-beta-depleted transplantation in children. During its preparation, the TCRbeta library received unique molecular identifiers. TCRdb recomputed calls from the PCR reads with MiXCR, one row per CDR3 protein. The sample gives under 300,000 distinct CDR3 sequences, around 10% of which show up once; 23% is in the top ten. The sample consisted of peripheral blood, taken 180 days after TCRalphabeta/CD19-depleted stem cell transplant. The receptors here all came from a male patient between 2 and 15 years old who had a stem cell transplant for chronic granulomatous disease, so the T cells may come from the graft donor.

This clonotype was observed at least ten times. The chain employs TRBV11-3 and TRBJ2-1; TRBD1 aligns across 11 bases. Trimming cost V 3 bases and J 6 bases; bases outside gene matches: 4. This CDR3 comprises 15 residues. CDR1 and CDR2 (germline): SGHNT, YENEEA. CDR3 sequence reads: CASSFLGQGANEQFF. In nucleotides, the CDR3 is TGTGCCAGCAGCTTCCTCGGACAGGGGGCCAATGAGCAGTTCTTC.

This chain's CDR3 is CASSPRSRETQYF. The CDR3 bases are TGTGCCAGCTCACCACGCTCGAGGGAGACCCAGTACTTC. V and J are TRBV18 and TRBJ2-5; D not resolved. The length of the CDR3 is 13 residues. In germline, CDR1 is KGHSH, CDR2 LQKENI. Trimming left V 1 base short and J 5 bases short, with 8 bases between.

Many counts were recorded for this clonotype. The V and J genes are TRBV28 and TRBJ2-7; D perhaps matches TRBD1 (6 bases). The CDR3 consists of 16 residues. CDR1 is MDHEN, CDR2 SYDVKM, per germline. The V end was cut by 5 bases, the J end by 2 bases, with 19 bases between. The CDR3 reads CASSNPRRTATYEQYF. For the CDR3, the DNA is TGTGCCAGCAGTAACCCCAGGAGGACAGCTACCTACGAGCAGTACTTC.

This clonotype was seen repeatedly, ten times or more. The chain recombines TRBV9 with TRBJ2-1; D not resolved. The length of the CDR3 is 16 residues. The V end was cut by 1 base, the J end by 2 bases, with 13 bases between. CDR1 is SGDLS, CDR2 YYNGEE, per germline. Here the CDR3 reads CASSVRRTSTYNEQFF. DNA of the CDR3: TGTGCCAGCAGCGTAAGGAGAACCAGCACCTACAATGAGCAGTTCTTC. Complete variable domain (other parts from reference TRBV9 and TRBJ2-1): DSGVTQTPKHLITATGQRVTLRCSPRSGDLSVYWYQQSLDQGLQFLIQYYNGEERAKGNILERFSAQQFPDLHSELNLSSLELGDSALYFCASSVRRTSTYNEQFFGPGTRLTVL.

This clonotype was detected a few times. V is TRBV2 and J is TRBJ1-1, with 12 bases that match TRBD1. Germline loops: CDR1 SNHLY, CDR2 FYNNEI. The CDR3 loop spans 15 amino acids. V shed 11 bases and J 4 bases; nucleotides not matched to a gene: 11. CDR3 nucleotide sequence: TGTGCCTCGAACCGGGACAGGGGGCGGGTCACTGAAGCTTTCTTT. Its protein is CASNRDRGRVTEAFF.

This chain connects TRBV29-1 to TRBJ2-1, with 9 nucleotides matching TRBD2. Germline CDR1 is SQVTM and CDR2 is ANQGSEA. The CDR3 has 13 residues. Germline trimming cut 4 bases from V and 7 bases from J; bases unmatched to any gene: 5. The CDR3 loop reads CSVVGGRANEQFF. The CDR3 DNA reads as TGCAGCGTTGTGGGCGGGAGGGCAAATGAGCAGTTCTTC.

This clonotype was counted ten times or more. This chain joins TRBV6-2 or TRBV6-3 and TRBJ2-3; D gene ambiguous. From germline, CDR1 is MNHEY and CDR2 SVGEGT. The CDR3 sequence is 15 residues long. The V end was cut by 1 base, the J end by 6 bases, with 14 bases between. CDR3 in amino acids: CASSYFGPDKDTQYF. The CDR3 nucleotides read TGTGCCAGCAGTTACTTCGGACCTGACAAGGATACGCAGTATTTT.

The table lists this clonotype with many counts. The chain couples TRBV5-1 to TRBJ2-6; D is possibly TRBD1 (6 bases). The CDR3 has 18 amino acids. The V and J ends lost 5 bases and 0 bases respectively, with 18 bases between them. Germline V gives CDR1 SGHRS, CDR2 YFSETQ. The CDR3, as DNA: TGCGCCAGCAGTCCCGGGACACCCTCCTCCTCTGGGGCCAACGTCCTGACTTTC. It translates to CASSPGTPSSSGANVLTF.